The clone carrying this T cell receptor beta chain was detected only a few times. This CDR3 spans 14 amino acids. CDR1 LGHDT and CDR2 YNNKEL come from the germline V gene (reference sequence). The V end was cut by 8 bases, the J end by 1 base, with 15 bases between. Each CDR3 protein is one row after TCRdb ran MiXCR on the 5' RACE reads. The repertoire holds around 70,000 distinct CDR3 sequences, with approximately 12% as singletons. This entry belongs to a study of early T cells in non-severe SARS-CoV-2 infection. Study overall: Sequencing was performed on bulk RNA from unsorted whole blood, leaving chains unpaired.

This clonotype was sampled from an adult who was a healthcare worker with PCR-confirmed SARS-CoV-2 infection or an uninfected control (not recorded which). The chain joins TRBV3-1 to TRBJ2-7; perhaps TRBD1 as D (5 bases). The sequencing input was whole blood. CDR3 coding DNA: TGTGCCAGCTCAAGCGCGCCAGGGTCCTACGAGCAGTACTTC. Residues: CASSSAPGSYEQYF.